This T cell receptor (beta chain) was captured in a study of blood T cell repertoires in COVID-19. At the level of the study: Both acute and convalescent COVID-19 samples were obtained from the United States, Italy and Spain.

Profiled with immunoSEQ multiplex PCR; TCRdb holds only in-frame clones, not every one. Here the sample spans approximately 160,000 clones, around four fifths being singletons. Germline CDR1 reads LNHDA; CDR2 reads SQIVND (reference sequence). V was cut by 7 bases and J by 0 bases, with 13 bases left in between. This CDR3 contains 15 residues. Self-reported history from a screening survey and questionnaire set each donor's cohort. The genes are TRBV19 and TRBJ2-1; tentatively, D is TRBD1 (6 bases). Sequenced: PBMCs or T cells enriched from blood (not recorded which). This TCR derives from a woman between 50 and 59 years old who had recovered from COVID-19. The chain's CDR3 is CASKLDSSSYNEQFF. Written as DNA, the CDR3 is TGTGCCAGTAAACTGGACAGTAGCTCCTACAATGAGCAGTTCTTC.